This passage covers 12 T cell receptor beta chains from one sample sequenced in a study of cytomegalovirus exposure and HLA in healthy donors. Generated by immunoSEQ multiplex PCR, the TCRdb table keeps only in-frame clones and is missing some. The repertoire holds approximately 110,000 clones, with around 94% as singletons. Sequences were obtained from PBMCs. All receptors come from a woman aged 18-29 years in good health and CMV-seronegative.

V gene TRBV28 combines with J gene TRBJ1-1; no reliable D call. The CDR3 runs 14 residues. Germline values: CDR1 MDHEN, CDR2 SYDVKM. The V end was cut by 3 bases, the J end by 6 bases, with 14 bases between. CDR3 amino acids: CASSFPGLVSEAFF. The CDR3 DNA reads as TGTGCCAGCAGTTTCCCCGGTTTGGTATCTGAAGCTTTCTTT.

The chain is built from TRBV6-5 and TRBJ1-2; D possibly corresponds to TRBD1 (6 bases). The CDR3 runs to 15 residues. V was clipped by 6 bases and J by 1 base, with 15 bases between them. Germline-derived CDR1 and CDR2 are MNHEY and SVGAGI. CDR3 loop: CASSKDSAINYGYTF. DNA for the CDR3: TGTGCCAGCAGCAAGGACAGTGCCATTAACTATGGCTACACCTTC.

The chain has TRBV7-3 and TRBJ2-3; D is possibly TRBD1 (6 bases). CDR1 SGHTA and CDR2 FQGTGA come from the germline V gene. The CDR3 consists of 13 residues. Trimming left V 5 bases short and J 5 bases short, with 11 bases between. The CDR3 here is CASSQTGLDTQYF. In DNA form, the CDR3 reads TGTGCCAGCAGCCAGACAGGTTTAGATACGCAGTATTTT. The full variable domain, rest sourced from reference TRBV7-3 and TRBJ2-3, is GAGVSQTPSNKVTEKGKYVELRCDPISGHTALYWYRQSLGQGPEFLIYFQGTGAADDSGLPNDRFFAVRPEGSVSTLKIQRTERGDSAVYLCASSQTGLDTQYFGPGTRLTVL.

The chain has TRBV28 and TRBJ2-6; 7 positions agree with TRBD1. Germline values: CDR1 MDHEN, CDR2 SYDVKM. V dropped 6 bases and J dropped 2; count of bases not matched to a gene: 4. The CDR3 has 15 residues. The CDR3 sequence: CASRPDRAGANVLTF. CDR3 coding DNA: TGTGCCAGCAGGCCTGACAGGGCTGGGGCCAACGTCCTGACTTTC. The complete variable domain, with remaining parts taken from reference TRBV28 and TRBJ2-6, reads DVKVTQSSRYLVKRTGEKVFLECVQDMDHENMFWYRQDPGLGLRLIYFSYDVKMKEKGDIPEGYSVSREKKERFSLILESASTNQTSMYLCASRPDRAGANVLTFGAGSRLTVL.

CDR3 coding DNA: TGCAGCGTCCGGACAGGGAGGACCGGGGAGCTGTTTTTT. Translating gives CSVRTGRTGELFF. This rearrangement joins TRBV29-1 to TRBJ2-2; 8 nucleotides agree with TRBD1. With 6 bases clipped from V and 5 bases from J, the junction kept 5 bases outside the gene matches. In germline, CDR1 is SQVTM, CDR2 ANQGSEA. This CDR3 contains 13 residues.

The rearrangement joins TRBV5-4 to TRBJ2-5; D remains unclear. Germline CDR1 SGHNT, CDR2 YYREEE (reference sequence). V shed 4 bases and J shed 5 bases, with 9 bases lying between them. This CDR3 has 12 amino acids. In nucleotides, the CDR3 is TGTGCCAGCAGCCCTTTGGGCGAGACCCAGTACTTC. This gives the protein CASSPLGETQYF.

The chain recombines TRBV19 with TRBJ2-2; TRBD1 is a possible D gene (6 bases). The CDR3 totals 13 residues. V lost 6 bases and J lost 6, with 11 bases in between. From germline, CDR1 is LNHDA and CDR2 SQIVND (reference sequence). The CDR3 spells CASRYQGSGELFF. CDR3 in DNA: TGTGCCAGTAGGTACCAGGGGTCCGGGGAGCTGTTTTTT.

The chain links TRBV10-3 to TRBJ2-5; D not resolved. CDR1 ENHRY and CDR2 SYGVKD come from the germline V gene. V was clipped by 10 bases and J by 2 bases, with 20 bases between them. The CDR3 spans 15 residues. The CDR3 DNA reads TGTGCCACGGCAACAGCCCCCGGAACACAAGAGACCCAGTACTTC. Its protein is CATATAPGTQETQYF.

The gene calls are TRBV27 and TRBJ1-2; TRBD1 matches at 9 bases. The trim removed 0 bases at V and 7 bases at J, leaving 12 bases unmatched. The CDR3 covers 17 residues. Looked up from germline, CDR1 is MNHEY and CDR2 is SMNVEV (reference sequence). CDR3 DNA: TGTGCCAGCAGTTTATCGATAAGGGGACAGGGACCGGCTGGCTACACCTTC. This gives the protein CASSLSIRGQGPAGYTF.

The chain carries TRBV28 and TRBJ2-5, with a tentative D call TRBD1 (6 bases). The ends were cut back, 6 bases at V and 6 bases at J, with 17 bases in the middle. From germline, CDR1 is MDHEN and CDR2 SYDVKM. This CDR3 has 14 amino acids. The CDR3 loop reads CASSQGQSRKTQYF. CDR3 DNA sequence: TGTGCCAGCAGCCAAGGACAGAGTCGAAAGACCCAGTACTTC.

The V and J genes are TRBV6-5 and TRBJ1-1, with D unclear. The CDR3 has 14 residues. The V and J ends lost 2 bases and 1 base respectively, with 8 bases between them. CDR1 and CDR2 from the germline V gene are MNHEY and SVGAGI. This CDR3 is CASSYREGNTEAFF. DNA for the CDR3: TGTGCCAGCAGTTACCGGGAAGGGAACACTGAAGCTTTCTTT.

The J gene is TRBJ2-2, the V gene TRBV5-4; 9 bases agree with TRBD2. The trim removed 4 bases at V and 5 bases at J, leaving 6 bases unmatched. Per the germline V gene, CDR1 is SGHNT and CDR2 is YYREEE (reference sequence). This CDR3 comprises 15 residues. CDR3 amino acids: CASSPPSGNTGELFF. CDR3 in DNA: TGTGCCAGCAGCCCGCCTAGCGGGAATACCGGGGAGCTGTTTTTT.